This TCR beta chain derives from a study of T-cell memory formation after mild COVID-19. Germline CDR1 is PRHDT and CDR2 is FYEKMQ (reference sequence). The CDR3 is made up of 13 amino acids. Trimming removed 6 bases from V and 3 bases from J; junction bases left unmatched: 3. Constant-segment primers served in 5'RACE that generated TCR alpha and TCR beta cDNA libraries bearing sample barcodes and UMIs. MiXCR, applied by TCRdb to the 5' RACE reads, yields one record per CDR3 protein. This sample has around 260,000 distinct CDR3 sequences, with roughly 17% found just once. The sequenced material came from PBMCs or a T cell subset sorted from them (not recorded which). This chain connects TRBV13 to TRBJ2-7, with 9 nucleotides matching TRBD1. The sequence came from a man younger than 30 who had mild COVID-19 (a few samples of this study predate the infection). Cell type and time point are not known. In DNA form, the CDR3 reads TGTGCCAGCAGAAACAGGGGGCACTACGAGCAGTACTTC. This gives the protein CASRNRGHYEQYF. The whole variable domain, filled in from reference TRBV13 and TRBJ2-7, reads AAGVIQSPRHLIKEKRETATLKCYPIPRHDTVYWYQQGPGQDPQFLISFYEKMQSDKGSIPDRFSAQQFSDYHSELNMSSLELGDSALYFCASRNRGHYEQYFGPGTRLTVT.